One and the same sample provided the 24 T cell receptor beta chains below, sequenced in a study of early T cells in non-severe SARS-CoV-2 infection. One entry per CDR3 protein, called by TCRdb with MiXCR from the 5' RACE reads. The sample has 75,000 to 80,000 distinct CDR3 sequences, 8.5% to 10% seen once; the top ten hold roughly 4.8%. The sample was whole blood. Source of these receptors: an adult who was a healthcare worker with PCR-confirmed SARS-CoV-2 infection or an uninfected control (not recorded which).

In this sample, this clonotype turned up a few times. V and J are TRBV5-1 and TRBJ1-1, with a weak D call TRBD1 (5 bases). The germline V gene has CDR1 SGHRS and CDR2 YFSETQ. The V end was cut by 2 bases, the J end by 2 bases, with 10 bases between. The CDR3 contains 14 residues. The CDR3 DNA sequence: TGCGCCAGCAGCTTAAAGGACATCAACACTGAAGCTTTCTTT. Encoded protein: CASSLKDINTEAFF.

This clonotype was seen at least ten times. The genes are TRBV10-3 and TRBJ2-1; the match to TRBD1 covers 9 bases. V was clipped by 4 bases and J by 9 bases; unmatched bases: 10. This CDR3 is 15 amino acids long. Germline V gene sequence: CDR1 ENHRY, CDR2 SYGVKD. CDR3 sequence: CAISAPGQGSSEQFF. The CDR3 nucleotides read TGTGCCATCAGTGCCCCGGGACAGGGATCGAGTGAGCAGTTCTTC.

Ten or more counts support this clonotype. The V call is TRBV15, the J call TRBJ1-5; D may be TRBD1 (6 bases). CDR1 is LNHNV, CDR2 YYDKDF, per germline (reference sequence). The V gene lost 0 bases and the J gene lost 7 bases, with 13 bases spanning the gap. The CDR3 has 15 residues. This chain's CDR3 is CATSRDPRGNQPQHF. The CDR3 DNA sequence: TGTGCCACCAGCAGAGACCCCAGGGGAAACCAGCCCCAGCATTTT. Looking up the rest from reference TRBV15 and TRBJ1-5 gives the full variable domain: DAMVIQNPRYQVTQFGKPVTLSCSQTLNHNVMYWYQQKSSQAPKLLFHYYDKDFNNEADTPDNFQSRRPNTSFCFLDIRSPGLGDTAMYLCATSRDPRGNQPQHFGDGTRLSIL.

This clonotype was picked up a small number of times. The J gene is TRBJ2-3, the V gene TRBV3-1, with TRBD1 matching 7 bases. Germline V gene lookup returns CDR1 LGHDT and CDR2 YNNKEL (reference sequence). J lost 2 bases, V lost 2 bases, and 7 bases had no gene match. There are 16 residues in the CDR3. The CDR3 region is CASSQYDRDNTDTQYF. The CDR3 DNA follows: TGTGCCAGCAGCCAATACGACAGGGATAACACAGATACGCAGTATTTT.

This clonotype appeared many times. The J gene is TRBJ2-7, the V gene TRBV3-1; D is unclear. Deletions cut 3 bases from V and 5 bases from J, with 8 bases between. The germline V gene encodes CDR1 LGHDT and CDR2 YNNKEL (reference sequence). This CDR3 has 12 amino acids. This CDR3 reads CASSQASNEQYF. CDR3 sequence (DNA): TGTGCCAGCAGCCAGGCCTCGAACGAGCAGTACTTC.

This clonotype occurred many times. V is TRBV12-3 or TRBV12-4 and J is TRBJ2-2; no definite D call. This CDR3 has 13 amino acids. Deletions cut 6 bases from V and 4 bases from J, with 9 bases between. The CDR3 here is CASSPKFTGELFF. Written as DNA, the CDR3 is TGTGCCAGCAGCCCAAAGTTCACCGGGGAGCTGTTTTTT.

V gene TRBV18 combines with J gene TRBJ2-2; D possibly corresponds to TRBD1 (5 bases). Per the germline V gene, CDR1 is KGHSH and CDR2 is LQKENI. Trimming removed 3 bases from V and 5 bases from J, with 16 bases in between. CDR3 length: 16 residues. The DNA for the CDR3 is TGTGCCAGCTCACCGATAACTTTAGGGGAAACCGGGGAGCTGTTTTTT. Protein: CASSPITLGETGELFF.

This clonotype was found many times. The chain recombines TRBV18 with TRBJ2-7, with 9 bases matching TRBD1. This CDR3 has 16 residues. CDR1 KGHSH and CDR2 LQKENI come from the germline V gene. V shed 3 bases and J 4 bases; nucleotides not matched to a gene: 10. This chain's CDR3 is CASSPFRPGQGYEQYF. CDR3 DNA: TGTGCCAGCTCACCGTTTCGCCCGGGACAGGGTTACGAGCAGTACTTC.

The chain joins TRBV7-8 to TRBJ1-4, with D possibly being TRBD1 (6 bases). Germline CDR1 reads SGHVS; CDR2 reads FQNEAQ. The CDR3 contains 16 residues. The V end lost 3 bases, the J end lost 3 bases, and 14 bases lay between the germline ends. Here the CDR3 reads CASSLGAAQANEKLFF. CDR3 sequence (DNA): TGTGCCAGCAGCTTGGGGGCTGCGCAGGCTAATGAAAAACTGTTTTTT.

The genes are TRBV29-1 and TRBJ2-2; 9 positions match TRBD2. The V gene end was trimmed by 2 bases and the J gene end by 3 bases; junction bases not matched to a gene: 4. Per germline, CDR1 SQVTM and CDR2 ANQGSEA. The CDR3 sequence is 15 residues long. The CDR3 DNA follows: TGCAGCGTTGAATGGCGGGAGGGCTACACCGGGGAGCTGTTTTTT. Translation gives CSVEWREGYTGELFF.

This clonotype was counted only a few times. CDR3 coding DNA: TGCGCCAGCAGCCTATTGGGGATTGATGGCTACACCTTC. It encodes CASSLLGIDGYTF. V gene TRBV5-1 combines with J gene TRBJ1-2; D not certain. CDR3 size: 13 residues. Trimming left V 4 bases short and J 6 bases short, with 13 bases between. Germline loops: CDR1 SGHRS, CDR2 YFSETQ.

This clonotype was observed a few times. This rearrangement joins TRBV20-1 to TRBJ2-1, with unresolved D. From germline, CDR1 is DFQATT and CDR2 SNEGSKA (reference sequence). The CDR3 contains 12 residues. CDR3 sequence reads: CSALGSYNEQFF. DNA for the CDR3: TGCAGCGCCCTCGGCTCCTACAATGAGCAGTTCTTC.

This clonotype was recorded a few times. The J gene is TRBJ1-1, the V gene TRBV2, with TRBD1 as a possible D gene (5 bases). CDR3 length equals 15 residues. The V and J ends lost 7 bases and 5 bases respectively, with 20 bases between them. Germline V gene lookup returns CDR1 SNHLY and CDR2 FYNNEI. CDR3 residues: CASTLDKVGGTEAFF. The CDR3 DNA is TGTGCCAGCACCTTAGATAAAGTTGGGGGGACTGAAGCTTTCTTT.

Comment on this clonotype: A much larger clone differs by one base, so this may be a read error. The chain joins TRBV6-1 to TRBJ1-6, with no clear D. The CDR3 has 11 residues. CDR1 is MNHNS, CDR2 SASEGT, per germline. This CDR3 is CVSSLNSPLHF. CDR3 DNA sequence: TGTGTCAGCAGCCTAAATTCACCCCTCCACTTT.

This clonotype was picked up a small number of times. This chain joins TRBV27 and TRBJ2-6; D is unresolved. CDR3 length equals 19 residues. Germline CDR1 reads MNHEY; CDR2 reads SMNVEV (reference sequence). Trimming took 6 bases from V and 0 from J, leaving 21 bases between them. The CDR3: CASRQYSGFPYSGANVLTF. CDR3 nucleotide sequence: TGTGCCAGCAGACAGTATTCAGGCTTTCCTTACTCTGGGGCCAACGTCCTGACTTTC.

Many counts were recorded for this clonotype. The rearrangement uses TRBV19 and TRBJ2-1; D remains unclear. With 7 bases removed from V and 9 bases from J, the gap between germline ends came to 19 bases. Per the germline V gene, CDR1 is LNHDA and CDR2 is SQIVND (reference sequence). The CDR3 contains 14 residues. The CDR3 here is CASTPLGQMGEQFF. CDR3 DNA: TGTGCCAGTACCCCGTTAGGTCAGATGGGTGAGCAGTTCTTC.

The chain links TRBV5-1 to TRBJ2-7; 13 nucleotides match TRBD2. After removal of 3 bases from V and 5 bases from J, the junction contained 8 bases not matched to a gene. The germline gives CDR1 SGHRS, CDR2 YFSETQ. The CDR3 totals 16 residues. This chain's CDR3 is CASSSELAGGRDEQYF. In nucleotides, the CDR3 is TGCGCCAGCAGCTCCGAACTAGCGGGAGGGCGCGACGAGCAGTACTTC.

This clonotype was seen a few times. J is TRBJ2-3 and V is TRBV3-1, with TRBD2 identical over 12 bases. The CDR3 has 16 residues. Germline V gives CDR1 LGHDT, CDR2 YNNKEL (reference sequence). Trimming removed 5 bases from V and 2 bases from J; junction bases left unmatched: 5. CDR3 protein: CASSTTSGRDTDTQYF. The CDR3 coding sequence is TGTGCCAGCAGCACGACTAGCGGGAGAGACACAGATACGCAGTATTTT.

Only a few counts were recorded for this clonotype. The chain is built from TRBV29-1 and TRBJ2-1; 16 bases align to TRBD2. Trimming cost V 4 bases and J 7 bases; bases outside gene matches: 7. CDR1 is SQVTM and CDR2 is ANQGSEA in the germline V gene. CDR3 length equals 16 residues. CDR3 sequence: CSVVNPGLAGGNEQFF. The CDR3, as DNA: TGCAGCGTTGTGAACCCGGGACTAGCGGGAGGGAATGAGCAGTTCTTC.

This clonotype was seen ten or more times. The CDR3 spells CASSAGGAYNEQFF. The CDR3 region has the DNA TGTGCCAGCAGTGCAGGGGGGGCCTACAATGAGCAGTTCTTC. The rearrangement joins TRBV6-6 to TRBJ2-1; D may be TRBD1 or TRBD2 (7 bases each). The CDR3 totals 14 residues. CDR1 is MNHNY, CDR2 SVGAGI, per germline (reference sequence). Trimming took off 5 bases at V and 2 bases at J, with 10 bases between the two ends.

The V and J genes are TRBV20-1 and TRBJ2-7, with D hard to call. Germline V gene data show CDR1 as DFQATT and CDR2 as SNEGSKA (reference sequence). Trimming left V 5 bases short and J 1 base short, with 9 bases between. CDR3 length equals 12 residues. CDR3 DNA: TGCAGTGCTCACGTAATATCCTACGAGCAGTACTTC. It is translated as CSAHVISYEQYF.

Many counts were recorded for this clonotype. The chain recombines TRBV24-1 with TRBJ2-3; D is perhaps TRBD1 (5 bases). The germline V gene encodes CDR1 KGHDR and CDR2 SFDVKD. This CDR3 spans 13 amino acids. Between the trimmed V and J ends, which lost 7 bases and 3 bases, there was a span of 10 bases. The CDR3: CATSGRVTDTQYF. The CDR3 DNA follows: TGTGCCACCAGCGGCAGGGTAACAGATACGCAGTATTTT.

This clonotype was picked up a small number of times. The gene calls are TRBV12-3 or TRBV12-4 and TRBJ2-3; 10 bases line up with TRBD2. The V and J ends lost 6 bases and 4 bases, in that order; junction bases with no gene match: 13. The CDR3 sequence is 17 residues long. Written as DNA, the CDR3 is TGTGCCAGCAGCCACCTCACCGGGACTAGCGTCGCAGATACGCAGTATTTT. It yields the protein CASSHLTGTSVADTQYF.

The genes are TRBV7-9 and TRBJ2-1; D unresolved. From germline, CDR1 is SEHNR and CDR2 FQNEAQ (reference sequence). V was pared by 5 bases and J by 9 bases, with 8 bases between. This CDR3 has 11 residues. CDR3 in amino acids: CASSGLGEQFF. The CDR3, as DNA: TGTGCCAGCAGCGGGTTGGGTGAGCAGTTCTTC. Looking up the rest from reference TRBV7-9 and TRBJ2-1 gives the full variable domain: DTGVSQNPRHKITKRGQNVTFRCDPISEHNRLYWYRQTLGQGPEFLTYFQNEAQLEKSRLLSDRFSAERPKGSFSTLEIQRTEQGDSAMYLCASSGLGEQFFGPGTRLTVL.